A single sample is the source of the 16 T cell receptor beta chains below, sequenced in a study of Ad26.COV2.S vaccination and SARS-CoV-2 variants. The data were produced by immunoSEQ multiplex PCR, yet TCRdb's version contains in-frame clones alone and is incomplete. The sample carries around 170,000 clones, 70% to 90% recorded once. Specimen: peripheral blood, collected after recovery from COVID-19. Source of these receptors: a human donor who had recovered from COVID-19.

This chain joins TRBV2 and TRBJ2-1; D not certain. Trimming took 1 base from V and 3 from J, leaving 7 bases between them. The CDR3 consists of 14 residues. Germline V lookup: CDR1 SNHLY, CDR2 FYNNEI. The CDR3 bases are TGTGCCAGCAGTGAAGAACACCTCTACAATGAGCAGTTCTTC. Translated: CASSEEHLYNEQFF.

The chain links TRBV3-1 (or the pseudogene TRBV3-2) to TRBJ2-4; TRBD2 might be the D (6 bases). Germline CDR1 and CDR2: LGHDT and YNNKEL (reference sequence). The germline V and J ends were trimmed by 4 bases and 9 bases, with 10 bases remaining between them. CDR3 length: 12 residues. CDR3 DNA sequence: TGTGCCAGCAGCCCTACCGGGGGCATTCAGTACTTC. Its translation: CASSPTGGIQYF.

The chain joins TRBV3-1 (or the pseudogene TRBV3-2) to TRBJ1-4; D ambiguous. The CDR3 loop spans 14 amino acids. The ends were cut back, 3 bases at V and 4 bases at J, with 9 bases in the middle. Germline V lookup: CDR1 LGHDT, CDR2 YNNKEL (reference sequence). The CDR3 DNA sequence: TGTGCCAGCAGCCAGGCGGGAGGTAATGAAAAACTGTTTTTT. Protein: CASSQAGGNEKLFF.

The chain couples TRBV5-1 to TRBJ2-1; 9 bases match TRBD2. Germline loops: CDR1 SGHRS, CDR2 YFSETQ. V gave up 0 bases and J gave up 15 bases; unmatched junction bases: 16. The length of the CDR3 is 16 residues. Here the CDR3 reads CASSLDVSRGGPSPFF. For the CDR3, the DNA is TGCGCCAGCAGCTTGGATGTGTCGCGGGGGGGCCCATCTCCGTTCTTC.

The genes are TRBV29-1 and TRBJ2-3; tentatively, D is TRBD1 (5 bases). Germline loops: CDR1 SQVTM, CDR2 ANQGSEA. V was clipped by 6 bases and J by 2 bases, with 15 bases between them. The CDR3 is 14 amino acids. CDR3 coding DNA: TGCAGCGTCCTTGACAGCCGAGCCACAGATACGCAGTATTTT. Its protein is CSVLDSRATDTQYF.

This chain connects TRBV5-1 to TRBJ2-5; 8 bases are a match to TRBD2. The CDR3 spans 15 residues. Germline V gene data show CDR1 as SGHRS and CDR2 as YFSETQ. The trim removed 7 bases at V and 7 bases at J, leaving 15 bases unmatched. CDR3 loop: CASSPERGPRGTQYF. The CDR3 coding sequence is TGCGCCAGCTCACCCGAGCGGGGGCCCCGAGGGACCCAGTACTTC. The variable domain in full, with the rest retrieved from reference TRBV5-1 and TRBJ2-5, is KAGVTQTPRYLIKTRGQQVTLSCSPISGHRSVSWYQQTPGQGLQFLFEYFSETQRNKGNFPGRFSGRQFSNSRSEMNVSTLELGDSALYLCASSPERGPRGTQYFGPGTRLLVL.

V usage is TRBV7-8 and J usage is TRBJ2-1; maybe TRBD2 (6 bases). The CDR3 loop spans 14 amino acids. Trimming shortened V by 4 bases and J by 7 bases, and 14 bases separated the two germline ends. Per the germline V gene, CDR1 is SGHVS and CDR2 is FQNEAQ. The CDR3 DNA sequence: TGTGCCAGCAGCTGGGACTCCGGACGGAATGAGCAGTTCTTC. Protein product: CASSWDSGRNEQFF.

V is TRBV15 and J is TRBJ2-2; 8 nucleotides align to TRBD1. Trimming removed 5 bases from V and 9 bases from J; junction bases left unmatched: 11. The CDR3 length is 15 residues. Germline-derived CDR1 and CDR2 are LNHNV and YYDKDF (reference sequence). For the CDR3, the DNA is TGTGCCACCAGCGATGGGCTCAGGGGGCTGAGGGAGCTGTTTTTT. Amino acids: CATSDGLRGLRELFF.

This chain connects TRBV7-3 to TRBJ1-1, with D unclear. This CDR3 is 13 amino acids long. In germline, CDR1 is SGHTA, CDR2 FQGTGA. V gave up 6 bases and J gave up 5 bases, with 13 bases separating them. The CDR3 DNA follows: TGTGCCAGCAGACCGGAGGTTGGGACTGAAGCTTTCTTT. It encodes CASRPEVGTEAFF.

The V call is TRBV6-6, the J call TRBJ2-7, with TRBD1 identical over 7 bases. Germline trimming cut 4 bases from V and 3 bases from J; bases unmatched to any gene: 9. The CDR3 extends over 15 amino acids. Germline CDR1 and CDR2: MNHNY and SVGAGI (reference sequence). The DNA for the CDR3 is TGTGCCAGCAGTTTAGGACAGGCCTTCATCTACGAGCAGTACTTC. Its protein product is CASSLGQAFIYEQYF.

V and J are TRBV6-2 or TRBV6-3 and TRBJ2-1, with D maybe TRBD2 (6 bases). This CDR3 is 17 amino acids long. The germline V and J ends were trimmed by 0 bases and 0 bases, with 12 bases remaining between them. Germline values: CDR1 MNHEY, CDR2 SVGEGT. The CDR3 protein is CASSYSGGAISYNEQFF. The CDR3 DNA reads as TGTGCCAGCAGTTACTCCGGCGGGGCTATCTCCTACAATGAGCAGTTCTTC.

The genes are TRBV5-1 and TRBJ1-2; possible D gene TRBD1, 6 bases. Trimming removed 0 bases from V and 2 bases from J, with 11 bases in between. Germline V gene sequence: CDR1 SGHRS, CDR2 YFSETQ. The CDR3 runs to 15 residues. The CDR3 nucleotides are TGCGCCAGCAGCTTGGCAGGGGCGGAGAACTATGGCTACACCTTC. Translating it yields CASSLAGAENYGYTF.

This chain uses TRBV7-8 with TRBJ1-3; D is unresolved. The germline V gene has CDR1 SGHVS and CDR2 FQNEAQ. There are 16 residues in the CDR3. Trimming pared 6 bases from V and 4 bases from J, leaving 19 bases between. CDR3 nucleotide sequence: TGTGCCAGCAGTTTACCCCAGCGAGGGCGCGGAAACACCATATATTTT. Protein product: CASSLPQRGRGNTIYF.

Here the CDR3 reads CASSLPQTGELFF. The DNA of the CDR3 is TGCGCCAGCAGCTTACCCCAAACCGGGGAGCTGTTTTTT. The chain carries TRBV5-1 and TRBJ2-2; D is unresolved. CDR1 and CDR2 (germline): SGHRS, YFSETQ. V was trimmed by 2 bases and J by 5 bases, leaving 7 bases between them. There are 13 residues in the CDR3.

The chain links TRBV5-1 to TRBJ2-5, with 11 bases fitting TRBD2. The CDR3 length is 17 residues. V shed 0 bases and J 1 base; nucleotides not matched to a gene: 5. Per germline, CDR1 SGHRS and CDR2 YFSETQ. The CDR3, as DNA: TGCGCCAGCAGCTTGGGACTAGCGGGGAGGTTCCAAGAGACCCAGTACTTC. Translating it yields CASSLGLAGRFQETQYF.

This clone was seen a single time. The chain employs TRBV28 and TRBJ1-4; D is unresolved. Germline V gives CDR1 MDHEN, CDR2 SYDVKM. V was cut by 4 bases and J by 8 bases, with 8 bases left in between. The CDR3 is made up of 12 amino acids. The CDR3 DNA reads TGTGCCAGCAGTTCCGCGACAGAAAAACTGTTTTTT. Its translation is CASSSATEKLFF.